The rows below give T cell receptor beta chains drawn from one sample of a study of T cells in Graves' hyperthyroidism and ophthalmopathy. TCRdb re-analysed the multiplex PCR reads in MiXCR, keeping a single row per CDR3 protein. The sample consists of about 380,000 distinct CDR3 sequences, less than 20% of them appearing once. Sequencing was performed on blood. The receptors originated from a man between 18 and 35 years old with Graves' ophthalmopathy. Both conserved end residues are part of each CDR3. D genes are given only for firm matches.

d_call | j_call | v_call | cdr3_aa
NA | TRBJ2-3 | TRBV3-1 | CASSPRGRADTQYF
TRBD1 | TRBJ1-1 | TRBV16 | CASSPRGVEAFF
TRBD2 | TRBJ2-1 | TRBV12-3/TRBV12-4 | CASRLYWASGGNEQFF
NA | TRBJ2-3 | TRBV7-3 | CASSYGGPDTQYF
NA | TRBJ2-1 | TRBV15 | CATSSITGTTDGQFF
TRBD1 | TRBJ2-6 | TRBV6-6 | CASSYSPTGDSGANVLTF
NA | TRBJ1-6 | TRBV5-1 | CASTSGDTRNSPLHF
NA | TRBJ1-5 | TRBV5-1 | CASSPTGGRPQHF
TRBD2 | TRBJ2-7 | TRBV20-1 | CSAGQGGENEQYF
NA | TRBJ1-5 | TRBV5-8 | CASSLEEGRGNQPQHF
NA | TRBJ1-1 | TRBV5-5 | CASSLWVGTNTEAFF
TRBD1 | TRBJ2-7 | TRBV10-3 | CAIRDSARGQGEQYF
NA | TRBJ1-4 | TRBV3-1 | CASSQEGRTYEKLFF
TRBD1 | TRBJ2-7 | TRBV5-6 | CASSLGQGGRSSYEQYF
TRBD2 | TRBJ2-7 | TRBV12-3/TRBV12-4 | CASSLSGTSYEQYF
NA | TRBJ2-5 | TRBV7-8 | CASSLARAFPREETQYF
NA | TRBJ1-1 | TRBV28 | CASSPPMRKTEAFF
TRBD2 | TRBJ2-2 | TRBV5-4 | CASSPSSGGAPGELFF
NA | TRBJ2-1 | TRBV5-6 | CASSHEPNEQFF
NA | TRBJ1-2 | TRBV14 | CASSQDEIGGGYTF
NA | TRBJ2-3 | TRBV24-1 | CATSDLGAPDTQYF
NA | TRBJ2-7 | TRBV9 | CASSVTGGGYEQYF
NA | TRBJ2-2 | TRBV4-1 | CASSQDVRGLDGELFF
NA | TRBJ2-7 | TRBV2 | CASRGVSYEQYF
TRBD2 | TRBJ2-1 | TRBV29-1 | CSVGVSGGANEQFF
NA | TRBJ2-1 | TRBV7-9 | CASSIQGGEQFF
NA | TRBJ1-1 | TRBV9 | CASSAAGTQEAFF
NA | TRBJ2-5 | TRBV20-1 | CSARGDFQETQYF
TRBD1 | TRBJ1-3 | TRBV5-8 | CASSFSWEDRGSGNTIYF
NA | TRBJ1-5 | TRBV2 | CASRVGGGSNQPQHF
NA | TRBJ2-5 | TRBV5-6 | CASSWIPGAEETQYF
TRBD2 | TRBJ2-3 | TRBV27 | CASSLSREGPTDTQYF
NA | TRBJ1-6 | TRBV19 | CASSIGQNNSPLHF
NA | TRBJ2-3 | TRBV2 | CASSRYRAGGTDTQYF
NA | TRBJ1-1 | TRBV2 | CASRPDRNTEAFF
TRBD1 | TRBJ2-7 | TRBV14 | CASSLSGQDRSYEQYF
TRBD1 | TRBJ2-1 | TRBV27 | CASSLFQDRGYNEQFF
TRBD1 | TRBJ2-7 | TRBV6-4 | CASSDEDRGLSIPYEQYF
NA | TRBJ1-6 | TRBV5-1 | CASSWAAGASPLHF
NA | TRBJ1-6 | TRBV10-3 | CAISLEEAYNSPLHF
TRBD1 | TRBJ1-2 | TRBV18 | CASSPVGQGYGYTF
NA | TRBJ2-1 | TRBV2 | CASTGSRVYGNEQFF
TRBD1 | TRBJ2-4 | TRBV7-9 | CASSFPQGAENIQYF
TRBD1 | TRBJ1-1 | TRBV5-8 | CASSTWGDRGLTEAFF
TRBD1 | TRBJ1-1 | TRBV5-1 | CASSISGQMNTEAFF
NA | TRBJ2-5 | TRBV19 | CASSISPRVSETQYF
NA | TRBJ1-4 | TRBV6-2/TRBV6-3 | CASSVLQGINEKLFF
TRBD1 | TRBJ2-3 | TRBV14 | CASSQEGGTGYDTQYF
NA | TRBJ1-2 | TRBV29-1 | CSARVGGDYGYTF
TRBD2 | TRBJ2-3 | TRBV3-1 | CASSPSGRTDTQYF
NA | TRBJ2-1 | TRBV29-1 | CSVVRDADNEQFF
NA | TRBJ2-6 | TRBV7-9 | CASSLVAGANVLTF
TRBD2 | TRBJ2-3 | TRBV27 | CASIGLARLTTDTQYF
TRBD2 | TRBJ2-2 | TRBV5-1 | CASSSPGGNTGELFF
NA | TRBJ2-3 | TRBV12-3/TRBV12-4 | CASSLSRRTDTQYF